This T cell receptor (beta chain) was profiled in a study of regulatory T cells in long-lasting Graves disease (dated by TCRdb to about 2021). At the level of the whole study: Newly diagnosed Graves' disease patients had taken antithyroid drugs for less than 3 months. Patients with persistent Graves' disease were compared with patients with newly diagnosed Graves' disease using TCR sequencing and RNA sequencing of peripheral blood. The study took place in China and was registered as a clinical trial. A total of around 33 samples were covered by TCR sequencing, comprising 13 persistent and around 20 newly diagnosed Graves' disease patients. The investigation overall reported the following: Persistent disease showed preferential use of TRBV28, TRBJ1-2 and TRBJ2-5, whereas newly diagnosed disease favored TRBV20-1 and TRBJ2-1. Compared with newly diagnosed patients, persistent Graves' disease patients had lower TCR Shannon entropy and fewer highly expanded clones, which suggests clonal expansion. The authors noted that the small sample size was a limitation that may lower accuracy. Sequencing and analysis were limited to the TCR beta chain. More public clonotypes were shared among persistent patients (roughly 3,000) than among newly diagnosed patients (approximately 1,000). The study examined only peripheral blood because the primary lesion, thyroid tissue, could not be accessed.

The time point label corresponds to: newly diagnosed GD, antithyroid drugs for less than 3 months. For both TCR sequencing and RNA sequencing, RNA was extracted from PBMCs using TRIzol. The diagnosis of Graves' disease was made according to American Thyroid Association guidelines. Patients for the study were recruited at an endocrinology department in Xi'an, China. Each patient gave around 9.2 milliliters of peripheral blood, collected in an EDTA anticoagulant tube. Ficoll Paque Plus density gradient separation was used to isolate PBMCs, and no additional T cell sorting was done. An Agilent 2100 Bioanalyzer and agarose gel were used to assess RNA quality, and a NanoDrop 2000 was used to measure RNA concentration. From the cysteine through the phenylalanine, the CDR3 covers 12 amino acids. Only the CDR3 region is kept as DNA, spanning 36 bases read in frame from base 1. Trimming takes 6 bases off V and 4 bases off J; junction bases not matched to a gene: 4. In the germline V gene, CDR1 corresponds to SQVTM and CDR2 to ANQGSEA.

This clonotype was counted only a few times. Which antigen it targets is not known. No quality values exist for individual bases; no much larger clone is one base distant. Library construction relied on multiplex PCR. Instrument used: Illumina HiSeq 4000. iRepertoire HTBI primers and Arm-PCR amplification of CDR3 regions were used to construct TCR beta libraries. Gel purification was performed on PCR products prior to sequencing. On the study's bioinformatics: Gene usage analysis of CDR3 amino acid clonotypes relied on the 60 or so TRBV and 14 TRBJ segments identified across samples. COPE and FqMerger were used to merge the filtered high-quality paired reads into contigs. BLAST was used to align contigs to IMGT TRBV, TRBD and TRBJ reference genes, with CDR3 defined following IMGT. Any clonotype with a frequency above 0.1% was counted as a highly expanded clone. Shannon entropy served as the measure of repertoire diversity, while the Gini coefficient captured V-J evenness. Public clonotypes were defined as clonotypes shared by more than one individual. TCRdb's own reprocessing of the public reads used fastp at Q25 and MiXCR and kept productive beta chains. CDR3 protein sequences are deduplicated, and each keeps its most common genes and DNA. TCRdb's processing, not the authors', yielded these V and J calls. The sample table contains about 440,000 distinct CDR3 sequences; only one count was recorded for about 15% of them. The top ten clonotypes cover around 17% of the sample.

The data also belong to a second study, concerning T cells in Graves' hyperthyroidism and ophthalmopathy. Reported in the second study: A patient counted as having stable Graves' hyperthyroidism if no progression to ophthalmopathy occurred over 18 months of follow-up. Hyperthyroidism patients were aged 18 to 65 years and newly diagnosed, with disease duration of less than 2 months. Patients with uncontrolled infections, other autoimmune diseases, pregnancy or lactation were excluded. Diagnoses were established on the basis of clinical symptoms, serum thyroxine and TRAb, thyroid ultrasound, and orbital computed tomography. A first-round RT-PCR of the TCR CDR3 used the HTBI primer set with the Qiagen OneStep RT-PCR kit. Most expanded thyroid clonotypes (frequency above 0.001) were also detected in blood, suggesting blood repertoires may reflect thyroid immune responses. A 13 V-J signature model separated ophthalmopathy from stable hyperthyroidism, with roughly 88% sensitivity and roughly 84% specificity in cross-validation and 80%/75% in testing. In validation, the model predicted progression to ophthalmopathy with around 71% sensitivity and less than 80% specificity, a median of 6.5 months before onset. To identify distinguishing TCR V-J signatures, a discovery cohort of about a hundred patients was used, comprising roughly 45 with Graves' ophthalmopathy and 57 with stable Graves' hyperthyroidism. Whether ophthalmopathy could be predicted prospectively was tested in an independent validation cohort made up of under 20 hyperthyroidism patients plus 17 patients who later progressed to ophthalmopathy. The 100 discovery patients were divided at random into training and test sets in a 7:3 ratio. Thyroid tissue and blood T-cell repertoires from over 5 Graves' hyperthyroidism patients were also compared in the study. Following sampling, methimazole starting at 30 mg daily was given to hyperthyroidism patients, and high-dose intravenous methylprednisolone was given to ophthalmopathy patients. Libraries were constructed in a second round of multiplex PCR, after which size selection and purification were performed. The libraries were sequenced on an Illumina HiSeq2000 using paired-end 100 bp reads. Raw data were processed with SOAPnuke, discarding reads with adapters, uncalled bases, mean Phred below 15, or no exact constant-primer or identifier match. High-quality paired reads were merged using COPE v1.2.5, and each unique nucleotide sequence was defined as a clonotype. Clonotypes were aligned to IMGT TRBV, TRBD and TRBJ reference segments using MiTCR v1.1. The analysis was restricted to V-J combinations with a frequency above 0.0001, which together covered approximately 99% of the repertoires. A TCS score was defined as the ratio between F50 (clonal expansion) and ExV (chaos), using BLOSUM62-based TCRdist between CDR3 peptides within each V-J. Welch's t-statistics and random forest reduced 500 to 550 V-J features to 13, which were used in a naive Bayes classifier (R e1071). Sample size was not statistically predetermined, and blinding of investigators to group allocation was not performed. The paper reports TCR Vbeta CDR3 sequencing of approximately 140 peripheral blood samples: around 45 ophthalmopathy, fewer than 85 hyperthyroidism and some 17 progressor patients.

The chain joins TRBV29-1 to TRBJ2-5; 8 junctional bases match TRBD1. Sequencing used peripheral blood mononuclear cells (PBMCs), obtained at new diagnosis, from a patient treated with antithyroid drugs. The receptor's source is a woman in her twenties or thirties with Graves disease. Donor details come from another sample of the same person, matched by shared clones. The bases are TGCAGCGTAGGACAGGGAGGAGAGACCCAGTACTTC. Its coded protein is CSVGQGGETQYF.